Included here is one TCR beta chain sequence, with context. TCRdb itself ran the 5' RACE reads through MiXCR, one entry per CDR3 protein. Seen here are 650,000 to 750,000 distinct CDR3 sequences, less than 25% observed once, and the top ten hold approximately 4.3%. The CDR3 loop spans 13 amino acids. The germline V gene encodes CDR1 DFQATT and CDR2 SNEGSKA (reference sequence). The V gene lost 1 base and the J gene lost 4 bases, with 10 bases spanning the gap. These data come from a study of identical twins. The data were also submitted as part of a second study, on T cells expressing NK-cell markers.

The sequenced sample was PBMCs. The gene calls are TRBV20-1 and TRBJ1-1; D perhaps matches TRBD1 (6 bases). The clonotype originates from a woman in her late teens or twenties in good health. As DNA, the CDR3 is TGCAGTGCTAGAGGGGGGGCGGGCACTGAAGCTTTCTTT. Protein sequence: CSARGGAGTEAFF.